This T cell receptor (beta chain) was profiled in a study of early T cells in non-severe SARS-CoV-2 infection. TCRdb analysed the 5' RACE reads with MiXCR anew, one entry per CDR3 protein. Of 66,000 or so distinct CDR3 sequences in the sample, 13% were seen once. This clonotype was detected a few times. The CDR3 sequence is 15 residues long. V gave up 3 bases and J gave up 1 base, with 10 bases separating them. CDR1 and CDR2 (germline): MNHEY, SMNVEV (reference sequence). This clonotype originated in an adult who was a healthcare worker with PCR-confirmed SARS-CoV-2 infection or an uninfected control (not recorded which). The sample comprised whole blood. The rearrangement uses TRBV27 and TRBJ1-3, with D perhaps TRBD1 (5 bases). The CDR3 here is CASSFLGGSGNTIYF. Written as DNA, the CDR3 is TGTGCCAGCAGTTTCCTGGGGGGGTCTGGAAACACCATATATTTT.